The 25 T cell receptor beta chains presented below share a single source sample, sequenced in a study of blood T cell repertoires in COVID-19. Only in-frame clones appear in the TCRdb table, and some are missing; sequencing was by immunoSEQ multiplex PCR. Of about 94,000 clones detected, 70% to 90% appear once; the ten largest clones hold under 15%. The specimen was peripheral blood. These receptors were obtained from a woman aged 55-70 years in a cohort sampled during active or convalescent COVID-19.

In its sample, this clone was seen a few times. The chain uses TRBV28 and TRBJ2-5, with D perhaps TRBD1 (6 bases). V was trimmed by 3 bases and J by 2 bases, leaving 19 bases between them. The CDR3 contains 17 residues. Germline CDR1 MDHEN, CDR2 SYDVKM. CDR3 nucleotide sequence: TGTGCCAGCAGTTTGCCTGAAGGACAGACCATACAAGAGACCCAGTACTTC. Its protein product is CASSLPEGQTIQETQYF.

The genes are TRBV19 and TRBJ1-3, with TRBD1 identical over 10 bases. V lost 7 bases, J lost 9 bases, and 12 bases stayed unmatched. The germline gives CDR1 LNHDA, CDR2 SQIVND (reference sequence). The CDR3 contains 15 residues. The CDR3 DNA reads TGTGCCAGTAAATGGGACAGGGGCTTGAGCGGCACCATATATTTT. Translating gives CASKWDRGLSGTIYF. The full variable domain, with the rest looked up from reference TRBV19 and TRBJ1-3, is DGGITQSPKYLFRKEGQNVTLSCEQNLNHDAMYWYRQDPGQGLRLIYYSQIVNDFQKGDIAEGYSVSREKKESFPLTVTSAQKNPTAFYLCASKWDRGLSGTIYFGEGSWLTVV.

The V and J genes are TRBV2 and TRBJ2-2; 11 bases map to TRBD2. Trimming removed 6 bases from V and 2 bases from J; junction bases left unmatched: 8. The CDR3 totals 17 residues. Germline V gene lookup returns CDR1 SNHLY and CDR2 FYNNEI. The CDR3 here is CASSLAGGTTNTGELFF. For the CDR3, the DNA is TGTGCCAGCAGCCTAGCGGGGGGCACCACAAACACCGGGGAGCTGTTTTTT.

About this clone itself: A read error may produce the germline difference seen at one junction end. This chain links TRBV30 with TRBJ2-7, with D tentatively TRBD2 (5 bases). CDR3 size: 12 residues. The germline gives CDR1 GTSNPN, CDR2 SVGIG (reference sequence). CDR3 coding DNA: TGTGCCTGGAGTGTACTGAGGGATCTACTAAAATTC. Translated: CAWSVLRDLLKF.

The gene calls are TRBV27 and TRBJ1-6; D is unresolved. The V and J ends lost 6 bases and 7 bases respectively, with 16 bases between them. Per germline, CDR1 MNHEY and CDR2 SMNVEV (reference sequence). The CDR3 covers 15 residues. In DNA, the CDR3 is TGTGCCAGCAGAAAGGAGGGTGCGGTCAATTCACCCCTCCACTTT. As protein: CASRKEGAVNSPLHF.

This chain links TRBV10-1 with TRBJ2-3; D gene ambiguous. Germline CDR1 is WNHNN and CDR2 is SYGVQD (reference sequence). Deletions cut 3 bases from V and 4 bases from J, with 5 bases between. This CDR3 spans 12 amino acids. Here the CDR3 DNA reads TGCGCCAGCAGTGATGCAGCAGATACGCAGTATTTT. Translating gives CASSDAADTQYF.

The rearrangement uses TRBV4-1 and TRBJ1-6; a possible D gene is TRBD1 (5 bases). Germline CDR1 and CDR2: MGHRA and YSYEKL. This CDR3 is built from 15 residues. V lost 2 bases and J lost 10, with 15 bases in between. DNA for the CDR3: TGCGCCAGCAGCCAACGGGCAGGGCGGGAATCACCCCTCCACTTT. Translation: CASSQRAGRESPLHF.

This chain connects TRBV6-2 or TRBV6-3 to TRBJ1-6; TRBD1 is a possible D gene (5 bases). Looked up from germline, CDR1 is MNHEY and CDR2 is SVGEGT. The CDR3 is 16 amino acids. V was clipped by 2 bases and J by 9 bases, with 17 bases between them. CDR3 amino acids: CASSYQWSGQGSPLHF. The CDR3 nucleotides are TGTGCCAGCAGTTACCAATGGTCCGGGCAGGGTTCACCCCTCCACTTT.

This clone was recorded once. The CDR3 coding sequence is TGTGCCAGTAGTACTTTACAGGAAGAACGGAGAATGAACACTGAAGCTTTCTTT. Residues: CASSTLQEERRMNTEAFF. The genes are TRBV19 and TRBJ1-1; a weak D match, TRBD1 (5 bases). V lost 4 bases, J lost 0 bases, and 21 bases lay in between. The CDR3 is 18 amino acids. Germline CDR1 LNHDA, CDR2 SQIVND (reference sequence).

The chain carries TRBV6-5 and TRBJ1-2; 8 nucleotides match TRBD1. CDR1 MNHEY and CDR2 SVGAGI come from the germline V gene. The length of the CDR3 is 13 residues. Trimming at V came to 7 bases and at J to 4 bases, leaving 5 bases not matched to a gene. The CDR3 loop reads CASTTGQAYGYTF. CDR3 bases: TGTGCCAGCACCACGGGACAGGCCTATGGCTACACCTTC.

V gene TRBV5-1 combines with J gene TRBJ2-1, with D maybe TRBD2 (5 bases). This CDR3 spans 15 amino acids. Germline values: CDR1 SGHRS, CDR2 YFSETQ. V was trimmed by 4 bases and J by 0 bases, leaving 11 bases between them. The CDR3 bases are TGCGCCAGCAGCCGAGAGGGCACCTCCTACAATGAGCAGTTCTTC. Residues: CASSREGTSYNEQFF.

The chain combines TRBV5-1 with TRBJ2-3; 11 bases align to TRBD2. In germline, CDR1 is SGHRS, CDR2 YFSETQ. V was clipped by 3 bases and J by 4 bases; unmatched bases: 10. This CDR3 is built from 17 residues. The CDR3 loop is CASSSLTSGSPSDTQYF. CDR3 in DNA: TGCGCCAGCAGCTCACTAACTAGCGGGAGTCCGTCAGATACGCAGTATTTT.

J is TRBJ2-1 and V is TRBV18; D is unclear. This CDR3 spans 13 amino acids. The germline V and J ends were trimmed by 2 bases and 7 bases, with 9 bases remaining between them. Germline V gene data show CDR1 as KGHSH and CDR2 as LQKENI. This chain's CDR3 is CASSPSGRNEQFF. The CDR3 coding sequence is TGTGCCAGCTCACCATCAGGCCGAAATGAGCAGTTCTTC.

V is TRBV3-1 (or the pseudogene TRBV3-2) and J is TRBJ1-2; 8 bases are shared with TRBD1. CDR1 and CDR2 (germline): LGHDT, YNNKEL (reference sequence). V shed 4 bases and J 6 bases; nucleotides not matched to a gene: 7. The CDR3 is 14 residues long. CDR3 sequence reads: CASSPRTGWDGYTF. The CDR3 DNA sequence: TGTGCCAGCAGCCCCAGGACAGGGTGGGATGGCTACACCTTC.

The V call is TRBV11-3, the J call TRBJ1-6; D uncertain. This CDR3 is built from 13 residues. Germline-derived CDR1 and CDR2 are SGHNT and YENEEA. Trimming left V 6 bases short and J 5 bases short, with 8 bases between. The CDR3 region has the DNA TGTGCCAGCAGTCGGGAAAATAATTCACCCCTCCACTTT. As protein: CASSRENNSPLHF.

A note on this clone: The identical CDR3 is also encoded by other nucleotide sequences in the sample. The chain has TRBV27 and TRBJ2-1; 11 bases map to TRBD2. There are 15 residues in the CDR3. CDR1 MNHEY and CDR2 SMNVEV come from the germline V gene (reference sequence). J was trimmed by 4 bases and V by 4 bases; bases with no gene match: 3. CDR3 protein: CASSSLAGGYNEQFF. The CDR3 DNA follows: TGTGCCAGCAGTTCGCTAGCGGGAGGATACAATGAGCAGTTCTTC.

This chain joins TRBV2 and TRBJ2-7; perhaps TRBD2 as D (6 bases). V was pared by 1 base and J by 2 bases, with 9 bases between. The CDR3 extends over 14 amino acids. Germline CDR1 is SNHLY and CDR2 is FYNNEI. The CDR3 sequence: CASSEGGVPYEQYF. The DNA for the CDR3 is TGTGCCAGCAGTGAAGGGGGGGTTCCCTACGAGCAGTACTTC.

This chain links TRBV7-8 with TRBJ1-1; 10 bases are a match to TRBD1. The length of the CDR3 is 14 residues. Per the germline V gene, CDR1 is SGHVS and CDR2 is FQNEAQ. V was clipped by 5 bases and J by 2 bases; unmatched bases: 2. CDR3 in amino acids: CASSRDRGNTEAFF. The CDR3 region has the DNA TGTGCCAGCAGCCGGGACAGGGGTAACACTGAAGCTTTCTTT.

The chain is built from TRBV6-2 or TRBV6-3 and TRBJ2-1; 14 nucleotides agree with TRBD2. Germline V gene lookup returns CDR1 MNHEY and CDR2 SVGEGT. The CDR3 is 15 residues long. The V segment lost 5 bases and the J segment 4 bases; nucleotides outside the gene matches: 1. CDR3 sequence reads: CASSGTSGGYNEQFF. The CDR3 DNA sequence: TGTGCCAGCAGTGGGACTAGCGGGGGATACAATGAGCAGTTCTTC.

This rearrangement joins TRBV10-2 to TRBJ2-5; the D gene is possibly TRBD2 (5 bases). The CDR3 is 12 amino acids. Trimming stripped 11 bases from V and 4 bases from J, with 14 bases between. The germline CDR1 and CDR2 sequences are WSHSY and SAAADI. The CDR3 reads CAGGPLRETQYF. CDR3 bases: TGCGCCGGCGGGCCTCTTAGAGAGACCCAGTACTTC.

The chain links TRBV27 to TRBJ1-6; 7 bases are shared with TRBD1. V dropped 5 bases and J dropped 7; count of bases not matched to a gene: 8. Germline assignment: CDR1 MNHEY and CDR2 SMNVEV (reference sequence). The CDR3 has 15 amino acids. CDR3 in amino acids: CASSATGNSNSPLHF. The CDR3 coding sequence is TGTGCCAGCAGTGCGACAGGGAATTCGAATTCACCCCTCCACTTT.

The CDR3 DNA sequence: TGTGCCACCAGTGCAGGGATTCGGCCAACTAATGAAAAACTGTTTTTT. Protein: CATSAGIRPTNEKLFF. The gene calls are TRBV19 and TRBJ1-4; D may be TRBD1 (5 bases). Germline V gene data show CDR1 as LNHDA and CDR2 as SQIVND (reference sequence). The CDR3 contains 16 residues. V lost 10 bases, J lost 0 bases, and 18 bases lay in between.

The rearrangement uses TRBV3-1 (or the pseudogene TRBV3-2) and TRBJ2-3, with 12 bases lining up with TRBD2. With V trimmed by 5 bases and J by 2 bases, 5 bases remained unmatched. This CDR3 comprises 16 residues. Germline V gene sequence: CDR1 LGHDT, CDR2 YNNKEL (reference sequence). CDR3 protein: CASSLRLAGVTDTQYF. The CDR3 coding sequence is TGTGCCAGCAGCTTAAGACTAGCGGGGGTCACAGATACGCAGTATTTT.

The chain recombines TRBV21-1 with TRBJ1-1; the table gives TRBD1 as D, unverified against the DNA. TRBV21-1 is recorded as a pseudogene. CDR3 length: 15 residues. The CDR3 sequence: CASSIQEFWNTEAFF. CDR3 nucleotide sequence: TGTGCCAGCAGCATACAGGAATTTTGGAACACTGAAGCTTTCTTT.

This clone was found a few times. This sequence joins TRBV28 and TRBJ1-2, with D perhaps TRBD1 (5 bases). This CDR3 contains 12 residues. Germline CDR1 reads MDHEN; CDR2 reads SYDVKM. CDR3 coding DNA: TGTGCATGTTACGGGGGAGGGGTAAGCTACACCTTC. It translates to CACYGGGVSYTF.